The 7 T cell receptor beta chains below were found in one sample sequenced in a study of identifying expanded T cells in peripheral blood. Profiled with immunoSEQ multiplex PCR; TCRdb holds only in-frame clones, not every one. The table records some 120,000 clones, roughly 82% of them present only once. The sample consisted of blood. These receptors originate from a person aged 18 to 70 in good health.

The chain uses TRBV2 and TRBJ2-7; D not resolved. Looked up from germline, CDR1 is SNHLY and CDR2 is FYNNEI. The CDR3 extends over 14 amino acids. V lost 7 bases and J lost 2, with 15 bases in between. The CDR3 DNA reads TGTGCCAGCAAGACCACAGTCCAAGCCTACGAGCAGTACTTC. It codes for CASKTTVQAYEQYF.

This chain joins TRBV2 and TRBJ1-1; D is unresolved. The CDR3 loop spans 13 amino acids. Trimming removed 6 bases from V and 0 bases from J, with 8 bases in between. Germline loops: CDR1 SNHLY, CDR2 FYNNEI. CDR3: CASRGNMNTEAFF. In DNA form, the CDR3 reads TGTGCCAGCAGGGGGAACATGAACACTGAAGCTTTCTTT. Using reference TRBV2 and TRBJ1-1 for the parts outside the CDR3, the full variable domain is EPEVTQTPSHQVTQMGQEVILRCVPISNHLYFYWYRQILGQKVEFLVSFYNNEISEKSEIFDDQFSVERPDGSNFTLKIRSTKLEDSAMYFCASRGNMNTEAFFGQGTRLTVV.

The chain uses TRBV6-6 and TRBJ2-3; TRBD1 is a possible D gene (8 bases). CDR1 is MNHNY and CDR2 is SVGAGI in the germline V gene (reference sequence). The CDR3 is 16 amino acids. V gave up 5 bases and J gave up 4 bases, with 19 bases separating them. The CDR3 region has the DNA TGTGCCAGCAGTCTCGGGACAGGTCTAGCGGCAGATACGCAGTATTTT. It yields the protein CASSLGTGLAADTQYF.

The V call is TRBV14, the J call TRBJ2-7, with 8 bases that match TRBD1. CDR1 and CDR2 (germline): SGHDN, FVKESK. V gave up 3 bases and J gave up 2 bases; unmatched junction bases: 9. CDR3 length: 16 residues. The CDR3 loop is CASSQVTGTGAYEQYF. CDR3 in DNA: TGTGCCAGCAGCCAGGTAACTGGGACAGGAGCCTACGAGCAGTACTTC.

This rearrangement joins TRBV7-2 to TRBJ1-2; D possibly corresponds to TRBD1 (6 bases). CDR3 length: 14 residues. V was trimmed by 0 bases and J by 7 bases, leaving 12 bases between them. The germline V gene encodes CDR1 SGHTA and CDR2 FQGNSA. The CDR3 reads CASSLAQGLSGYTF. The CDR3 DNA follows: TGTGCCAGCAGCTTAGCGCAGGGGCTGAGTGGCTACACCTTC.

The genes are TRBV7-8 and TRBJ1-2; 9 bases match TRBD1. Unmatched junction bases numbered 4, after V lost 3 bases and J lost 2 bases. CDR1 and CDR2 from the germline V gene are SGHVS and FQNEAQ. The CDR3 loop spans 15 amino acids. The CDR3 region has the DNA TGTGCCAGCAGCTTCGGGACAGGGAGCAACTATGGCTACACCTTC. As protein: CASSFGTGSNYGYTF.

The chain links TRBV10-1 to TRBJ2-3, with D possibly TRBD1 on 6 matching bases. Trimming cost V 2 bases and J 1 base, with 10 bases left between them. Germline CDR1 and CDR2: WNHNN and SYGVQD (reference sequence). The CDR3 runs 15 residues. The CDR3 DNA reads as TGCGCCAGCAGTGAGGCAGGGGCAGGCACAGATACGCAGTATTTT. Residues: CASSEAGAGTDTQYF.